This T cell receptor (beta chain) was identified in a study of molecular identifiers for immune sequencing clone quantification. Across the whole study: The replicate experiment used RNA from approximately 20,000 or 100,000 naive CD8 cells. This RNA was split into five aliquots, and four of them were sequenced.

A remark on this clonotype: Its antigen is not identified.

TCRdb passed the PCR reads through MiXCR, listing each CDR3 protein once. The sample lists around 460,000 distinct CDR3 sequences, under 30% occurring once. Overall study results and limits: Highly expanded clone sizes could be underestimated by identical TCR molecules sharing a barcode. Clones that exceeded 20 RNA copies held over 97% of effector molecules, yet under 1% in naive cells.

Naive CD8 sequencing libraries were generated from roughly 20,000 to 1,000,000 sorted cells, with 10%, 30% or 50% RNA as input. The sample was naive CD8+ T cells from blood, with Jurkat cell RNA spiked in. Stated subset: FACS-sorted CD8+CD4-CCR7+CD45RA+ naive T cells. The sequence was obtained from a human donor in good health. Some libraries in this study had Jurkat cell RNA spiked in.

The CDR3 here is CASNSIQGRSYNEQFF. CDR3 nucleotide sequence: TGTGCCAGCAACTCGATTCAGGGTCGGTCCTACAATGAGCAGTTCTTC. The rearrangement uses TRBV6-2 or TRBV6-3 and TRBJ2-1; D perhaps matches TRBD1 (5 bases). The CDR3 is 16 residues long. From germline, CDR1 is MNHEY and CDR2 SVGEGT. Deletions cut 7 bases from V and 1 base from J, with 17 bases between.